This TCR beta chain was profiled in a study of blood T cell repertoires in COVID-19. On the study more broadly: The origin of the acute and convalescent COVID-19 samples was the United States, Italy and Spain. PBMCs, B-cell-depleted T cells, or T cells provided the cDNA or gDNA that made up the material.

From germline, CDR1 is ENHRY and CDR2 SYGVKD. With V trimmed by 3 bases and J by 0 bases, 11 bases remained unmatched. The CDR3 sequence is 18 residues long. This clone appeared a few times. In the original processing: Estimates of nucleated cell counts were drawn from the amplification of reference gene primers. TCRdb's copy holds only in-frame clones and misses some; the assay was immunoSEQ multiplex PCR. D and trimming were read from the DNA, whereas the V and J calls and clone size are those reported in that table. Among some 170,000 clones, 77% were seen once, and the ten largest hold about 3%. The sequenced material came from peripheral blood. The clonotype was recovered from a man between 65 and 85 years old with acute or convalescent COVID-19. The gene calls are TRBV10-3 and TRBJ2-3, with 8 nucleotides matching TRBD2. The CDR3 is CAISDSRGGATSTDTQYF. In nucleotides, the CDR3 is TGTGCCATCAGTGACAGTCGGGGGGGGGCCACTAGCACAGATACGCAGTATTTT.